What follows are 20 T cell receptor beta chains derived from one specimen sequenced in a study of spatial heterogeneity in lung cancer. TCRdb reprocessed the 5' RACE reads via MiXCR and lists one record per CDR3 protein. The sample contains 80,000 to 95,000 distinct CDR3 sequences, 7% to 9% of which appear only once. Time point indicated: sample taken at primary tumor resection. Sequencing was performed on whole RNA extracted from tumor and nontumor lung tissue, or from frozen PBMC, and the material was left unsorted. The starting material was PBMCs, obtained at surgery. The receptors stem from a male donor with early-stage non-small cell lung cancer.

This clonotype was found many times. The gene calls are TRBV29-1 and TRBJ2-7, with TRBD1 matching 8 bases. CDR3 length: 14 residues. Unmatched junction bases numbered 12, after V lost 6 bases and J lost 5 bases. Germline V CDR1 and CDR2: SQVTM, ANQGSEA. This CDR3 is CSVETGQGGDEQYF. The DNA of the CDR3 is TGCAGCGTCGAAACCGGACAGGGAGGAGACGAGCAGTACTTC.

This clonotype was recorded many times. The chain combines TRBV5-1 with TRBJ2-3; possible D gene TRBD2, 5 bases. Looked up from germline, CDR1 is SGHRS and CDR2 is YFSETQ. There are 14 residues in the CDR3. V lost 4 bases, J lost 7 bases, and 16 bases lay in between. This chain's CDR3 is CASSLLSVRNTQYF. The CDR3 region has the DNA TGCGCCAGCAGCCTCCTTAGCGTGAGGAATACGCAGTATTTT. Full variable domain (remainder filled in from reference TRBV5-1 and TRBJ2-3): KAGVTQTPRYLIKTRGQQVTLSCSPISGHRSVSWYQQTPGQGLQFLFEYFSETQRNKGNFPGRFSGRQFSNSRSEMNVSTLELGDSALYLCASSLLSVRNTQYFGPGTRLTVL.

The chain uses TRBV10-3 and TRBJ2-5; D may be TRBD1 (5 bases). CDR1 and CDR2 from the germline V gene are ENHRY and SYGVKD. Trimming pared 0 bases from V and 9 bases from J, leaving 8 bases between. The length of the CDR3 is 12 residues. CDR3 bases: TGTGCCATCAGTGAGTCTGGGGCAGCCCAGTACTTC. Its protein is CAISESGAAQYF.

This clonotype occurred a few times. CDR3 in amino acids: CASSLFGRGSGEQYF. DNA for the CDR3: TGTGCCAGCAGCTTATTTGGCAGGGGTTCTGGCGAGCAGTACTTC. The V and J genes are TRBV7-2 and TRBJ2-7, with D tentatively TRBD1 (6 bases). The CDR3 spans 15 residues. V gave up 2 bases and J gave up 6 bases, with 17 bases separating them. The V gene's germline CDR1 is SGHTA and CDR2 FQGNSA.

This sequence joins TRBV18 and TRBJ1-1; D not resolved. V shed 3 bases and J shed 0 bases, with 11 bases lying between them. The CDR3 consists of 15 residues. Per germline, CDR1 KGHSH and CDR2 LQKENI. The CDR3 is CASSPAGAVNTEAFF. CDR3 sequence (DNA): TGTGCCAGCTCACCGGCCGGAGCGGTGAACACTGAAGCTTTCTTT.

V is TRBV23-1 and J is TRBJ2-5; D is possibly TRBD1 or TRBD2 (5 bases each). TRBV23-1 is an ORF, and what it does is uncertain. With 3 bases removed from V and 3 bases from J, the gap between germline ends came to 17 bases. The CDR3 has 16 residues. The CDR3 DNA sequence: TGCGCCAGCAGTCACCTGCCCCCGGGACCCGAAGAGACCCAGTACTTC. The encoded protein is CASSHLPPGPEETQYF.

This clonotype was found a few times. The chain recombines TRBV14 with TRBJ2-5; 9 bases map to TRBD2. Unmatched junction bases numbered 6, after V lost 6 bases and J lost 4 bases. Per the germline V gene, CDR1 is SGHDN and CDR2 is FVKESK. This CDR3 is 14 amino acids long. CDR3 sequence reads: CASSKAGGRETQYF. CDR3 nucleotides: TGTGCCAGCAGTAAAGCGGGGGGAAGAGAGACCCAGTACTTC.

The sample holds many counts of this clonotype. The chain uses TRBV3-1 and TRBJ1-3; D uncertain. The V end lost 5 bases, the J end lost 5 bases, and 7 bases lay between the germline ends. Germline V CDR1 and CDR2: LGHDT, YNNKEL (reference sequence). The CDR3 covers 12 residues. The CDR3 here is CASSLDRNTIYF. The DNA for the CDR3 is TGTGCCAGCAGCTTAGACCGAAACACCATATATTTT. The full variable domain, with the rest looked up from reference TRBV3-1 and TRBJ1-3, is DTAVSQTPKYLVTQMGNDKSIKCEQNLGHDTMYWYKQDSKKFLKIMFSYNNKELIINETVPNRFSPKSPDKAHLNLHINSLELGDSAVYFCASSLDRNTIYFGEGSWLTVV.

The sample holds many counts of this clonotype. V and J are TRBV15 and TRBJ1-3; D is unresolved. This CDR3 is 15 amino acids long. V was cut by 5 bases and J by 0 bases, with 11 bases left in between. The germline CDR1 and CDR2 sequences are LNHNV and YYDKDF (reference sequence). The CDR3 spells CATSRSRTSGNTIYF. CDR3 nucleotides: TGTGCCACCAGCCGCAGCCGGACCTCTGGAAACACCATATATTTT.

In this sample, this clonotype turned up a few times. J is TRBJ2-7 and V is TRBV28, with TRBD1 matching 10 bases. CDR1 and CDR2 from the germline V gene are MDHEN and SYDVKM. The CDR3 covers 14 residues. V shed 6 bases, J shed 6 bases, and the junction held 8 bases outside the gene matches. CDR3 DNA: TGTGCCAGCAGCTCCGGGACAGGGGCGATCGAGCAGTACTTC. Protein product: CASSSGTGAIEQYF.

The table lists this clonotype with many counts. The genes are TRBV7-2 and TRBJ2-3; D might be TRBD1 or TRBD2, each matching 6 bases. This CDR3 has 14 residues. Germline V gene data show CDR1 as SGHTA and CDR2 as FQGNSA. V was cut by 6 bases and J by 5 bases, with 15 bases left in between. The CDR3 nucleotides read TGTGCCAGCAGGAAGGGGGGCATAGGAGATACGCAGTATTTT. It encodes CASRKGGIGDTQYF.

At least ten counts were recorded for this clonotype. This chain uses TRBV6-5 with TRBJ1-1; TRBD1 matches 11 bases. J was trimmed by 5 bases and V by 2 bases; bases with no gene match: 4. Germline V lookup: CDR1 MNHEY, CDR2 SVGAGI. The CDR3 has 15 residues. The CDR3 DNA follows: TGTGCCAGCAGTTACCCTGGACAGGGGGCGACTGAAGCTTTCTTT. Translation gives CASSYPGQGATEAFF.

This clonotype was seen many times. This sequence joins TRBV19 and TRBJ2-1; D gene unclear. The CDR3 extends over 16 amino acids. Germline CDR1 LNHDA, CDR2 SQIVND (reference sequence). V was clipped by 2 bases and J by 0 bases, with 11 bases between them. This CDR3 reads CASSISASNSYNEQFF. The DNA for the CDR3 is TGTGCCAGTAGTATAAGCGCCAGTAACTCCTACAATGAGCAGTTCTTC. The variable domain in full, completed from reference TRBV19 and TRBJ2-1, reads DGGITQSPKYLFRKEGQNVTLSCEQNLNHDAMYWYRQDPGQGLRLIYYSQIVNDFQKGDIAEGYSVSREKKESFPLTVTSAQKNPTAFYLCASSISASNSYNEQFFGPGTRLTVL.

This clonotype was recorded at least ten times. This chain uses TRBV6-5 with TRBJ2-3; tentatively, D is TRBD1 or TRBD2 (6 bases each). Trimming removed 5 bases at V and 0 bases at J, with 15 bases between. CDR1 is MNHEY, CDR2 SVGAGI, per germline. The CDR3 runs to 16 residues. CDR3 sequence: CASSRVGGSSTDTQYF. In DNA, the CDR3 is TGTGCCAGCAGTAGGGTCGGGGGCTCTAGCACAGATACGCAGTATTTT.

This clonotype was seen many times. The rearrangement joins TRBV4-3 to TRBJ2-3; 8 bases align to TRBD2. Germline CDR1 is LGHNA and CDR2 is YSLEER. V shed 0 bases, J shed 6 bases, and the junction held 2 bases outside the gene matches. This CDR3 spans 14 amino acids. This chain's CDR3 is CASSQDLAGDTQYF. DNA for the CDR3: TGCGCCAGCAGCCAAGATTTAGCGGGGGATACGCAGTATTTT.

This clonotype appeared many times. The rearrangement links TRBV19 to TRBJ2-7; D is undetermined. V dropped 4 bases and J dropped 3 bases, with 19 bases sitting between them. CDR1 is LNHDA, CDR2 SQIVND, per germline (reference sequence). CDR3 length: 16 amino acids. The DNA of the CDR3 is TGTGCCAGTAGTAAGAGTCAAAGGACCCTGTACTACGAGCAGTACTTC. It specifies CASSKSQRTLYYEQYF.

The chain is built from TRBV28 and TRBJ2-4; no firm D call. The CDR3 totals 15 residues. Germline values: CDR1 MDHEN, CDR2 SYDVKM. The V and J ends lost 2 bases and 0 bases respectively, with 8 bases between them. The CDR3 nucleotides read TGTGCCAGCAGTTTACGGCATTTAGCCAAAAACATTCAGTACTTC. It specifies CASSLRHLAKNIQYF.

This clonotype came up many times. Here the CDR3 reads CASSTGQGIRAGELFF. The CDR3 DNA reads TGCGCCAGCTCAACCGGACAGGGGATTCGAGCCGGGGAGCTGTTTTTT. V is TRBV10-2 and J is TRBJ2-2, with TRBD1 matching over 9 bases. V lost 8 bases, J lost 6 bases, and 13 bases stayed unmatched. CDR1 WSHSY and CDR2 SAAADI come from the germline V gene. The CDR3 spans 16 residues.

Comment on this clonotype: With a much larger clone just one base away, this may be a read error. The rearrangement links TRBV12-3 or TRBV12-4 to TRBJ2-1, with D tentatively TRBD1 (5 bases). The V end was cut by 8 bases, the J end by 1 base, with 12 bases between. The CDR3 length is 14 residues. CDR3 nucleotides: TGTGCCAGCGACAGTGGTACTTCCTACAATGAGCAGTTCTTC. Translation: CASDSGTSYNEQFF.

This clonotype has a handful of counts. The rearrangement uses TRBV11-3 and TRBJ2-1; TRBD2 matches at 10 bases. CDR1 and CDR2 (germline): SGHNT, YENEEA. The CDR3 is made up of 17 amino acids. J was trimmed by 9 bases and V by 1 base; bases with no gene match: 12. For the CDR3, the DNA is TGTGCCAGCAGCTTAGGCGCTAGCGGGAGTAGGAAAAGTGAGCAGTTCTTC. This gives the protein CASSLGASGSRKSEQFF.